A selection of T cell receptor beta chains follows, all from one sample in a study of blood T cell repertoires in COVID-19. TCRdb's table, derived via immunoSEQ multiplex PCR, lists solely in-frame clones and lacks some. The sample holds 470,000 or so clones, 70% to 90% seen once. The material sequenced was PBMCs or T cells enriched from blood (not recorded which). Receptors were obtained from a young woman with acute COVID-19. CDR3s include the opening cysteine and the closing phenylalanine or tryptophan. Each record gives: D gene, J gene, V gene, clone size, CDR3 DNA, CDR3 protein. A D gene is named only where the DNA matches it firmly. The size field is filled for only some rows; it gives once, few, many or a size class.

TRBD1	TRBJ1-2	TRBV10-3	-	TGTGCCATCTGGGAAGGACAGGCGTCCTATGGCTACACCTTC	CAIWEGQASYGYTF
TRBD2	TRBJ2-7	TRBV27	-	TGTGCCAGCAGTTCCAAGACTAGCGGGAGTTACGAGCAGTACTTC	CASSSKTSGSYEQYF
TRBD2	TRBJ2-1	TRBV9	-	TGTGCCAGCAGCGTAGAGACTAGCGGGAGTAACACCTACAATGAGCAGTTCTTC	CASSVETSGSNTYNEQFF
-	TRBJ1-2	TRBV9	-	TGTGCCAGCAGCGTAGATGGGGGCTATAACTATGGCTACACCTTC	CASSVDGGYNYGYTF
-	TRBJ1-3	TRBV7-2	-	TGTGCCAGCAGCTCGACACTCTCTGGAAACACCATATATTTT	CASSSTLSGNTIYF
-	TRBJ2-5	TRBV7-9	-	TGTGCCAGCAGCTTATTAGGGGGTCGGGAGACCCAGTACTTC	CASSLLGGRETQYF
-	TRBJ2-1	TRBV9	-	TGTGCCAGCAGCGTGCGGGATACTGTTGATGAGCAGTTCTTC	CASSVRDTVDEQFF
-	TRBJ1-4	TRBV27	once	TGTGCCAGCAGTTCCCCAGACAAGAATGAAAAACTGTTTTTT	CASSSPDKNEKLFF
TRBD2	TRBJ2-3	TRBV27	-	TGTGCCAGCAGTTCTAGCGGGAGGGCGTCTTCAGATACGCAGTATTTT	CASSSSGRASSDTQYF
-	TRBJ2-1	TRBV20-1	-	TGCAGTGCTAGTGGCGGGAACTCCTCCTACAATGAGCAGTTCTTC	CSASGGNSSYNEQFF
TRBD2	TRBJ2-3	TRBV30	-	TGTGCCTGGGAACCGGGACTAGCGCATACGCAGTATTTT	CAWEPGLAHTQYF
TRBD1	TRBJ1-2	TRBV7-9	-	TGTGCCAGCAGCTTACAGGGGGCCACGAATGGCTACACCTTC	CASSLQGATNGYTF
TRBD1	TRBJ2-1	TRBV29-1	-	TGCAGCGTCGGGGTGACAGGGGACAATGAGCAGTTCTTC	CSVGVTGDNEQFF
-	TRBJ2-2	TRBV6-5	-	TGTGCCAGCACCTACCCTTCGACGGGCACCGGGGAGCTGTTTTTT	CASTYPSTGTGELFF
-	TRBJ2-1	TRBV18	-	TGTGCCAGCTCACCAATAGCGGAGTCCTACAATGAGCAGTTCTTC	CASSPIAESYNEQFF
-	TRBJ2-5	TRBV6-5	-	TGTGCCAGCAGGGGAATCACAGGGACGGGGGAGACCCAGTACTTC	CASRGITGTGETQYF
TRBD1	TRBJ1-1	TRBV19	-	TGTGCCAGTAGGGACAGGGTATTGAACACTGAAGCTTTCTTT	CASRDRVLNTEAFF
-	TRBJ2-7	TRBV9	-	TGTGCCAGCAGCGTGACCGGGACAACTACCGAGCAGTACTTC	CASSVTGTTTEQYF
-	TRBJ2-1	TRBV4-3	-	TGCGCCAGCAGCCAGGGCTACAGGGAGAATGAGCAGTTCTTC	CASSQGYRENEQFF